This T cell receptor (beta chain) was profiled in a study of blood T cell repertoires in COVID-19. Study information: Donors in the United States, Italy and Spain gave samples during acute or convalescent COVID-19. The cDNA or gDNA used as material had been derived from T cells, B-cell-depleted T cells, or PBMCs.

Trimming removed 2 bases from V and 4 bases from J; junction bases left unmatched: 5. This CDR3 has 15 residues. The germline V gene encodes CDR1 SGHRS and CDR2 YFSETQ. A word on this clone: Distinct nucleotide sequences in the sample also encode this CDR3.

Original processing notes: Estimation of nucleated cell counts was performed using reference gene primer amplification. Clones were sequenced by immunoSEQ multiplex PCR, and TCRdb holds only the in-frame ones, with some missing. V, J and clone size derive from that table, while D and trimming were established from the DNA sequence. The sample consists of some 160,000 clones, around 89% of them appearing once. The chain joins TRBV5-1 to TRBJ2-2; TRBD1 agrees at 7 bases. This TCR was recovered from a man aged 60-69 years with acute or convalescent COVID-19. The source material was peripheral blood. CDR3 sequence reads: CASSLGTGVTGELFF. As DNA, the CDR3 is TGCGCCAGCAGCTTAGGAACAGGGGTCACCGGGGAGCTGTTTTTT.